These 5 T cell receptor beta chains originate from one sample sequenced in a study of regulatory T cells in long-lasting Graves disease. Arm-PCR of CDR3 regions with iRepertoire HTBI primers generated TCR beta libraries. MiXCR, run by TCRdb on the multiplex PCR reads, gives a single entry per CDR3 protein. The sample consists of roughly 610,000 distinct CDR3 sequences, about 16% of them appearing once. The time point here: newly diagnosed GD, antithyroid drugs for less than 3 months. Isolated PBMC RNA provided the starting material for the TCR library. In addition, the sample was reused for a study of T cells in Graves' hyperthyroidism and ophthalmopathy.

The sequenced sample was peripheral blood mononuclear cells (PBMCs), obtained at new diagnosis, from a patient treated with antithyroid drugs. The receptors come from a woman in her 30s with Graves disease.

In its sample, this clonotype was seen many times. The chain combines TRBV11-1 with TRBJ2-7, with 7 bases identical to TRBD2. This CDR3 region has 12 residues. CDR1 is SGHAT and CDR2 is FQDESV in the germline V gene (reference sequence). The J segment lost 8 bases and the V segment lost 1 base, leaving 2 bases of the junction unmatched. CDR3 in amino acids: CASSLGREKQYF. The CDR3 bases are TGTGCCAGCAGCTTAGGGCGGGAGAAGCAGTACTTC. Filled out from reference TRBV11-1 and TRBJ2-7, the complete variable domain reads EAEVAQSPRYKITEKSQAVAFWCDPISGHATLYWYRQILGQGPELLVQFQDESVVDDSQLPKDRFSAERLKGVDSTLKIQPAELGDSAMYLCASSLGREKQYFGPGTRLTVT.

The chain has TRBV2 and TRBJ2-1; D perhaps matches TRBD2 (5 bases). The V gene's germline CDR1 is SNHLY and CDR2 FYNNEI. The CDR3 contains 11 residues. V lost 8 bases and J 6 bases, leaving 8 bases between the germline ends. CDR3 sequence: CASGGRNEQFF. CDR3 coding DNA: TGTGCCAGCGGAGGACGCAATGAGCAGTTCTTC.

This clonotype was seen ten or more times. This chain uses TRBV29-1 with TRBJ1-5, with D uncertain. The CDR3 sequence is 13 residues long. V lost 4 bases and J 3 bases, leaving 10 bases between the germline ends. Germline lookup yields CDR1 SQVTM and CDR2 ANQGSEA. In DNA form, the CDR3 reads TGCAGCGTTGTAGGCAGTCCCAATCAGCCCCAGCATTTT. It is translated as CSVVGSPNQPQHF.

This clonotype was counted between two and nine times. The chain recombines TRBV5-1 with TRBJ2-5; D is possibly TRBD2 (6 bases). Trimming stripped 5 bases from V and 2 bases from J, with 16 bases between. Germline V gene sequence: CDR1 SGHRS, CDR2 YFSETQ. The CDR3 consists of 15 residues. CDR3 nucleotides: TGCGCCAGCAGTCTAGGACTACCCTATCAAGAGACCCAGTACTTC. Its translation: CASSLGLPYQETQYF.

At least ten counts were recorded for this clonotype. V is TRBV28 and J is TRBJ2-1, with a weak D call TRBD1 (6 bases). The CDR3 runs 16 residues. Per germline, CDR1 MDHEN and CDR2 SYDVKM. V was clipped by 8 bases and J by 3 bases, with 20 bases between them. CDR3: CASSPWGRELYNEQFF. DNA for the CDR3: TGTGCCAGCTCGCCGTGGGGGCGCGAACTCTACAATGAGCAGTTCTTC. Full variable domain (remainder filled in from reference TRBV28 and TRBJ2-1): DVKVTQSSRYLVKRTGEKVFLECVQDMDHENMFWYRQDPGLGLRLIYFSYDVKMKEKGDIPEGYSVSREKKERFSLILESASTNQTSMYLCASSPWGRELYNEQFFGPGTRLTVL.